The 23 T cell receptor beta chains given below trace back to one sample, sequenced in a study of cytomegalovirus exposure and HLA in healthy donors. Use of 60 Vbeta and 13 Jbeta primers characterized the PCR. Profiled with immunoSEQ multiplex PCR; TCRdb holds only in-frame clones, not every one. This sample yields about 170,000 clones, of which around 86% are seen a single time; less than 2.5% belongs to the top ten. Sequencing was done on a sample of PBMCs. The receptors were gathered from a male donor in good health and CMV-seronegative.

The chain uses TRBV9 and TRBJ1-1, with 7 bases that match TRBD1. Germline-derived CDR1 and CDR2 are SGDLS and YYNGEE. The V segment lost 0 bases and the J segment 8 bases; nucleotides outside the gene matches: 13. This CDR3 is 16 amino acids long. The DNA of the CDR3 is TGTGCCAGCAGCGTAGACCTGGGCAGGGGGTTCCAAGAAGCTTTCTTT. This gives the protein CASSVDLGRGFQEAFF.

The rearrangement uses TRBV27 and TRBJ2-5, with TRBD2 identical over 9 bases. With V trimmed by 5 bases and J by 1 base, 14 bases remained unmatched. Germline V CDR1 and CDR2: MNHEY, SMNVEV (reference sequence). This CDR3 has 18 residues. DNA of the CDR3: TGTGCCAGCAGTCCTGGGACTAGCCCGGGGGTCCTCCAAGAGACCCAGTACTTC. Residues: CASSPGTSPGVLQETQYF.

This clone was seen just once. CDR3 sequence: CASRNRGRGTDTQYF. The CDR3 nucleotides are TGTGCCAGTAGAAACAGGGGGCGCGGCACAGATACGCAGTATTTT. This sequence joins TRBV19 and TRBJ2-3; 9 nucleotides match TRBD1. V trimming: 6 bases; J trimming: 1 base; junction bases outside the gene matches: 5. In germline, CDR1 is LNHDA, CDR2 SQIVND (reference sequence). The CDR3 is 15 amino acids.

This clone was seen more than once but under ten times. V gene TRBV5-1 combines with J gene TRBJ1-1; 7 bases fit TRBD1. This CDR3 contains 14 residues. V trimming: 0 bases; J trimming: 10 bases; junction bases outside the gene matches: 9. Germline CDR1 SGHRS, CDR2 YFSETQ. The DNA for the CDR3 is TGCGCCAGCAGCTTGGAGGCAGGGGGTAGTGTAGCTTTCTTT. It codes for CASSLEAGGSVAFF. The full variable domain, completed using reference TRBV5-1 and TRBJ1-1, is KAGVTQTPRYLIKTRGQQVTLSCSPISGHRSVSWYQQTPGQGLQFLFEYFSETQRNKGNFPGRFSGRQFSNSRSEMNVSTLELGDSALYLCASSLEAGGSVAFFGQGTRLTVV.

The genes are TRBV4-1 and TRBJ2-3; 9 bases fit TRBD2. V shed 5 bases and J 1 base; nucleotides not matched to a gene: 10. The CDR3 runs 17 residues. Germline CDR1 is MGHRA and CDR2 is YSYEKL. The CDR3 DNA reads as TGCGCCAGCAGCGGTCCATCCCAGCGGGGGGGCACAGATACGCAGTATTTT. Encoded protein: CASSGPSQRGGTDTQYF.

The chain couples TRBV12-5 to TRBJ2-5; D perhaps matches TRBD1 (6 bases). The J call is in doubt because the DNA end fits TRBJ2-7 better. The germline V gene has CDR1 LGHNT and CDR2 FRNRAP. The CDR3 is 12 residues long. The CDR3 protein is CASGRQAYEQYF. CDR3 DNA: TGTGCTAGTGGCCGACAGGCCTACGAGCAGTACTTC.

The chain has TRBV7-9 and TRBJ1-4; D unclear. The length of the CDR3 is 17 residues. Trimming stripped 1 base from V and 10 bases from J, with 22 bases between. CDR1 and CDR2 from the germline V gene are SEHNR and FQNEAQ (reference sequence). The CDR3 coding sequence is TGTGCCAGCAGCTTAGGTGTCAGCCTGAGAAGCGGTGGAAAACTGTTTTTT. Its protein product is CASSLGVSLRSGGKLFF.

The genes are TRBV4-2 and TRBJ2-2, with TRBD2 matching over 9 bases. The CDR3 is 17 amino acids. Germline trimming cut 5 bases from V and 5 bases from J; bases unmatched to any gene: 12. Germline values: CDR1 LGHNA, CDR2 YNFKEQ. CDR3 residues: CASSVGREGRETGELFF. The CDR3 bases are TGTGCCAGCAGCGTGGGGCGGGAGGGGCGGGAAACCGGGGAGCTGTTTTTT.

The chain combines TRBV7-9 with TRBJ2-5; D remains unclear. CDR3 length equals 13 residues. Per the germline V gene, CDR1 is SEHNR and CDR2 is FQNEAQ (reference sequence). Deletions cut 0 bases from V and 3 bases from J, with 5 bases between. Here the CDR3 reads CASSLARKETQYF. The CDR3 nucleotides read TGTGCCAGCAGCTTAGCCAGAAAAGAGACCCAGTACTTC. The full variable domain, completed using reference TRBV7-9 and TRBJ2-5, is DTGVSQNPRHKITKRGQNVTFRCDPISEHNRLYWYRQTLGQGPEFLTYFQNEAQLEKSRLLSDRFSAERPKGSFSTLEIQRTEQGDSAMYLCASSLARKETQYFGPGTRLLVL.

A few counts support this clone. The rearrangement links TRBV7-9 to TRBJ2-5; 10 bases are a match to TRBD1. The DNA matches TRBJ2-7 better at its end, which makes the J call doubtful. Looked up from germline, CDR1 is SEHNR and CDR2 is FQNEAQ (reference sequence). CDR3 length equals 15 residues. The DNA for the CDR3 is TGTGCCAGCAGCACACCTGGACAGGGGGCCTACGAGCAGTACTTC. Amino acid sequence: CASSTPGQGAYEQYF.

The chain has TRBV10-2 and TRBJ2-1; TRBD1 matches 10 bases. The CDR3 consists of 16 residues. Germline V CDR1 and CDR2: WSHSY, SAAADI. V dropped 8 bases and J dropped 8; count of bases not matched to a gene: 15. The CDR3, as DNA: TGCGCCAGCGGCCCGGACAGGGGGAGGTTATGGGATGAGCAGTTCTTC. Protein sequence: CASGPDRGRLWDEQFF.

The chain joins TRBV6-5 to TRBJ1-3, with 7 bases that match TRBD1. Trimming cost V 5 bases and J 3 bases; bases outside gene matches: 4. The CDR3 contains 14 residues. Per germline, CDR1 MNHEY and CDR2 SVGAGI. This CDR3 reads CASSRDRDGNTIYF. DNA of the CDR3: TGTGCCAGCAGTCGCGACAGGGATGGAAACACCATATATTTT.

The CDR3 protein is CASSSNARDYGYTF. CDR3 DNA sequence: TGTGCCAGTAGTTCAAATGCTCGGGACTATGGCTACACCTTC. The chain links TRBV19 to TRBJ1-2; D ambiguous. With 5 bases removed from V and 3 bases from J, the gap between germline ends came to 13 bases. This CDR3 has 14 residues. Germline CDR1 reads LNHDA; CDR2 reads SQIVND (reference sequence).

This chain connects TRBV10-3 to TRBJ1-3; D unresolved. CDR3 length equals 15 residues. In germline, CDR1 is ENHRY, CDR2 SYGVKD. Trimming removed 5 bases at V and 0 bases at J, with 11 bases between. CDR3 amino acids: CAISNTQLSGNTIYF. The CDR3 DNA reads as TGTGCCATCAGTAACACACAGCTCTCTGGAAACACCATATATTTT.

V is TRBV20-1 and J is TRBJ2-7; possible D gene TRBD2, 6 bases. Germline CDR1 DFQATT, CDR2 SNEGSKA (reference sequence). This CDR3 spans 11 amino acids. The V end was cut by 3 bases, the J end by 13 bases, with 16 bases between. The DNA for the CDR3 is TGCAGTGCTAGCAATCTGGGACTGGGATACTTC. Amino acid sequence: CSASNLGLGYF.

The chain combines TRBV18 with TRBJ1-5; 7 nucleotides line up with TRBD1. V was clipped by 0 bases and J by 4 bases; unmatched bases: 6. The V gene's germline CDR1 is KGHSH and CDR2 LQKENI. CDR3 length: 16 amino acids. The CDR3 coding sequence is TGTGCCAGCTCACCACCGAACCGGGACAGAAATCAGCCCCAGCATTTT. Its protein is CASSPPNRDRNQPQHF.

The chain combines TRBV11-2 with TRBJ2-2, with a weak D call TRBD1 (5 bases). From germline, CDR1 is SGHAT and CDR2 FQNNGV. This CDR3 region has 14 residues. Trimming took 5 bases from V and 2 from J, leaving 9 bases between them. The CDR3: CASSRDRNTGELFF. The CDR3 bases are TGTGCCAGCAGCCGAGACAGAAACACCGGGGAGCTGTTTTTT.

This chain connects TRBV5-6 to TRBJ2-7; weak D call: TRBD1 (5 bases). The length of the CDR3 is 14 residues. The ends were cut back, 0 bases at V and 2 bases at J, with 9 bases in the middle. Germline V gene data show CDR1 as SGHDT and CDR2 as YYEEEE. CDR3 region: CASSLGQGPYEQYF. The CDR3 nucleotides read TGTGCCAGCAGCTTGGGGCAGGGCCCCTACGAGCAGTACTTC.

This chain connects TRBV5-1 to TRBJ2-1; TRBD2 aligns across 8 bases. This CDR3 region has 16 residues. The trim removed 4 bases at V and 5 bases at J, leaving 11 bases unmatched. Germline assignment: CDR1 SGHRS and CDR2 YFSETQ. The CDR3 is CASSDIFGGDHNEQFF. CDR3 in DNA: TGCGCCAGCAGCGACATCTTCGGGGGGGACCACAATGAGCAGTTCTTC.

This CDR3 reads CASSTIDTNTGELFF. The CDR3 DNA reads TGCGCCAGCAGCACGATCGACACCAACACCGGGGAGCTGTTTTTT. The chain has TRBV4-1 and TRBJ2-2; D ambiguous. The CDR3 has 15 amino acids. Germline V CDR1 and CDR2: MGHRA, YSYEKL. V was pared by 5 bases and J by 2 bases, with 12 bases between.

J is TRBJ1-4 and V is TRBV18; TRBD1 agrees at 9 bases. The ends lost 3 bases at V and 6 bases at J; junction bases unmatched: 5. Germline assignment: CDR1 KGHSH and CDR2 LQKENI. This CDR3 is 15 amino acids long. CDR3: CASSPRTGAYEKLFF. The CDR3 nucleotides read TGTGCCAGCTCACCGAGGACAGGGGCGTATGAAAAACTGTTTTTT.

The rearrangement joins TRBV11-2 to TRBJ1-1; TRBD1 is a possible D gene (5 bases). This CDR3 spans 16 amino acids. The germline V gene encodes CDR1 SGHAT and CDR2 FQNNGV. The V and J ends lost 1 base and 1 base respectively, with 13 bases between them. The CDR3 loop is CASSLGSGGWNTEAFF. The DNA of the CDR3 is TGTGCCAGCAGCTTAGGATCCGGGGGTTGGAACACTGAAGCTTTCTTT.

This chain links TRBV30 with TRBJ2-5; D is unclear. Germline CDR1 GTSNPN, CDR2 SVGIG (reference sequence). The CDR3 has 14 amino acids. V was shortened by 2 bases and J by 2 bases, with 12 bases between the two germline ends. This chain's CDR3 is CAWSRDTRQETQYF. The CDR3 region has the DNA TGTGCCTGGAGTCGAGACACTCGACAAGAGACCCAGTACTTC.